This T cell receptor beta chain was captured in a study of T cells in localized non-small cell lung cancer. The V and J ends lost 5 bases and 3 bases, in that order; junction bases with no gene match: 7. The CDR3 consists of 15 residues. CDR1 is SGHDT, CDR2 YYEEEE, per germline. Sequencing was performed with immunoSEQ multiplex PCR; in TCRdb, only in-frame clones are kept and a portion is missing. The data show under 45,000 clones, with roughly 80% seen just once and about 8% held by the top ten. The material sequenced was PBMCs, taken before any cancer treatment. V gene TRBV5-6 combines with J gene TRBJ2-7; 11 nucleotides align to TRBD2. The TCR originated in a man between 40 and 70 years old with stage II lung adenocarcinoma. The DNA of the CDR3 is TGTGCCAGCAGTAACTCCGGGACTAGCGGCTACGAGCAGTACTTC. Encoded protein: CASSNSGTSGYEQYF.